These 17 T cell receptor beta chains came from one sample sequenced in a study of blood T cell repertoires in COVID-19. This table comes from immunoSEQ multiplex PCR, and its TCRdb copy is limited to in-frame clones, with some not included. Of a few hundred thousand clones listed, 70% to 90% are singletons. The sequencing input was peripheral blood. The receptors were gathered from a human donor in a cohort sampled during active COVID-19.

This clone occurred once. The CDR3 region has the DNA TGTGCCAGTCACTTTAGCTCTGGAAACACCATATATTTT. It is translated as CASHFSSGNTIYF. J is TRBJ1-3 and V is TRBV2, with unresolved D. Germline CDR1 is SNHLY and CDR2 is FYNNEI. The V end lost 9 bases, the J end lost 0 bases, and 9 bases lay between the germline ends. The CDR3 is made up of 13 amino acids.

The chain has TRBV6-5 and TRBJ1-1, with 7 bases that match TRBD1. The germline CDR1 and CDR2 sequences are MNHEY and SVGAGI. The trim removed 7 bases at V and 1 base at J, leaving 3 bases unmatched. This CDR3 is 13 amino acids long. The CDR3 coding sequence is TGTGCCAGCACTAGACAGGGGAACACTGAAGCTTTCTTT. Encoded protein: CASTRQGNTEAFF.

The chain uses TRBV5-4 and TRBJ2-1, with 7 bases identical to TRBD2. With V trimmed by 0 bases and J by 5 bases, 5 bases remained unmatched. This CDR3 region has 15 residues. Looked up from germline, CDR1 is SGHNT and CDR2 is YYREEE (reference sequence). CDR3 sequence reads: CASSLVQRGHNEQFF. The CDR3 nucleotides are TGTGCCAGCAGCTTGGTTCAGCGGGGACACAATGAGCAGTTCTTC.

The chain carries TRBV3-1 (or the pseudogene TRBV3-2) and TRBJ2-3; D is undetermined. There are 11 residues in the CDR3. Germline CDR1 reads LGHDT; CDR2 reads YNNKEL (reference sequence). Trimming shortened V by 1 base and J by 10 bases, and 6 bases separated the two germline ends. CDR3 in DNA: TGTGCCAGCAGCCAAGGACTCTCGCAGTATTTT. Encoded protein: CASSQGLSQYF.

The J gene is TRBJ1-1, the V gene TRBV19, with unresolved D. The V and J ends lost 6 bases and 4 bases respectively, with 15 bases between them. Germline assignment: CDR1 LNHDA and CDR2 SQIVND (reference sequence). The CDR3 length is 14 residues. This chain's CDR3 is CASRREGRPTEAFF. In DNA form, the CDR3 reads TGTGCCAGTAGAAGGGAGGGAAGGCCCACTGAAGCTTTCTTT.

V gene TRBV13 combines with J gene TRBJ1-1; 7 positions match TRBD1. V shed 8 bases, J shed 5 bases, and the junction held 8 bases outside the gene matches. Germline V gives CDR1 PRHDT, CDR2 FYEKMQ (reference sequence). The CDR3 length is 13 residues. The CDR3 region is CASSSRGSTEAFF. The DNA of the CDR3 is TGTGCCAGCTCCTCCAGGGGGTCGACTGAAGCTTTCTTT.

V is TRBV5-1 and J is TRBJ2-1, with TRBD2 as a possible D gene (7 bases). Trimming removed 5 bases from V and 2 bases from J, with 14 bases in between. This CDR3 comprises 15 residues. Germline lookup yields CDR1 SGHRS and CDR2 YFSETQ. The DNA of the CDR3 is TGCGCCAGCAGGGAGGGGGGGCGGGCCTACAATGAGCAGTTCTTC. It encodes CASREGGRAYNEQFF.

The chain has TRBV3-1 (or the pseudogene TRBV3-2) and TRBJ2-7; 7 bases are a match to TRBD1. The CDR3 has 14 amino acids. V lost 4 bases and J lost 4; bases outside the gene matches: 7. Germline lookup yields CDR1 LGHDT and CDR2 YNNKEL (reference sequence). CDR3 residues: CASSRTGERYEQYF. CDR3 in DNA: TGTGCCAGCAGCCGAACAGGGGAACGATACGAGCAGTACTTC.

The genes are TRBV19 and TRBJ1-1; TRBD1 aligns across 11 bases. The V gene's germline CDR1 is LNHDA and CDR2 SQIVND (reference sequence). After removal of 7 bases from V and 10 bases from J, the junction contained 2 bases not matched to a gene. The CDR3 has 11 amino acids. CDR3: CASKGTGGAFF. Here the CDR3 DNA reads TGTGCCAGTAAGGGGACAGGGGGAGCTTTCTTT.

The rearrangement links TRBV18 to TRBJ2-7; D possibly corresponds to TRBD2 (6 bases). V lost 3 bases to trimming and J lost 0 bases, with 12 bases between them. The CDR3 runs to 15 residues. Germline V lookup: CDR1 KGHSH, CDR2 LQKENI. The CDR3 protein is CASSPRDLSSYEQYF. The CDR3, as DNA: TGTGCCAGCTCACCGAGGGACTTAAGCTCCTACGAGCAGTACTTC.

The rearrangement uses TRBV20-1 and TRBJ2-1; no clear D. The CDR3 length is 10 residues. Per germline, CDR1 DFQATT and CDR2 SNEGSKA (reference sequence). V was pared by 7 bases and J by 9 bases, with 10 bases between. Written as DNA, the CDR3 is TGCAGTGTTTCGAGAGGTGAGCAGTTCTTC. Translation gives CSVSRGEQFF.

The chain recombines TRBV5-6 with TRBJ2-5; maybe TRBD1 (6 bases). Trimming removed 2 bases at V and 5 bases at J, with 19 bases between. Germline values: CDR1 SGHDT, CDR2 YYEEEE. The CDR3 is 16 residues long. The CDR3 loop reads CASSLRGHRAGETQYF. DNA of the CDR3: TGTGCCAGCAGCTTAAGGGGACACCGGGCGGGCGAGACCCAGTACTTC.

This sequence joins TRBV4-1 and TRBJ2-2; D is perhaps TRBD1 (6 bases). Trimming took off 2 bases at V and 4 bases at J, with 8 bases between the two ends. CDR3 size: 14 residues. Germline V gives CDR1 MGHRA, CDR2 YSYEKL. Here the CDR3 reads CASSQTGPTGELFF. CDR3 coding DNA: TGCGCCAGCAGCCAAACAGGGCCCACCGGGGAGCTGTTTTTT.

The chain is built from TRBV27 and TRBJ1-2; 7 nucleotides agree with TRBD1. Germline loops: CDR1 MNHEY, CDR2 SMNVEV (reference sequence). The CDR3 is 14 amino acids. J lost 4 bases, V lost 2 bases, and 4 bases had no gene match. The CDR3, as DNA: TGTGCCAGCAGTTTACGAGGGGGCGGCTATGGCTACACCTTC. Residues: CASSLRGGGYGYTF.

CDR3 DNA sequence: TGTGCCAGTAGGGGGACAGGGGTTGTAAATTCACCCCTCCACTTT. The encoded protein is CASRGTGVVNSPLHF. The chain recombines TRBV19 with TRBJ1-6; 10 bases agree with TRBD1. Germline V lookup: CDR1 LNHDA, CDR2 SQIVND (reference sequence). This CDR3 spans 15 amino acids. V lost 6 bases to trimming and J lost 7 bases; unmatched junction nucleotides: 6.

The V call is TRBV7-8, the J call TRBJ1-5; unclear D gene. The CDR3 loop spans 12 amino acids. V shed 1 base and J shed 7 bases, with 5 bases lying between them. Germline values: CDR1 SGHVS, CDR2 FQNEAQ. CDR3: CASSLVEQPQHF. CDR3 DNA sequence: TGTGCCAGCAGCTTAGTTGAGCAGCCCCAGCATTTT.

This rearrangement joins TRBV3-1 (or the pseudogene TRBV3-2) to TRBJ2-7, with D possibly matching TRBD1 (7 bases). This CDR3 contains 14 residues. V lost 4 bases and J 6 bases, leaving 16 bases between the germline ends. Germline V gene sequence: CDR1 LGHDT, CDR2 YNNKEL (reference sequence). In DNA form, the CDR3 reads TGTGCCAGCAGCCGAGGCAACCAGGGGGGCGAGCAGTACTTC. Protein: CASSRGNQGGEQYF.